This T cell receptor (beta chain) is from a study of CD8 T cells in Susac syndrome. Reverse transcription of roughly 0.45 to 1 ug RNA used random hexamers. A single record per CDR3 protein comes from TCRdb applying MiXCR to the immunoSEQ multiplex PCR reads. The sample lists about 25,000 distinct CDR3 sequences, roughly 92% occurring once. V lost 6 bases and J 0 bases, leaving 11 bases between the germline ends. CDR1 and CDR2 (germline): MNHEY, SMNVEV (reference sequence). The CDR3 loop spans 14 amino acids. The TCR originated in a human donor in good health. Specimen: CD8+ T cells from PBMCs. This chain links TRBV27 with TRBJ2-5, with no clear D. CDR3 sequence: CASSLDGNQETQYF. In nucleotides, the CDR3 is TGTGCCAGCAGCCTCGACGGCAACCAAGAGACCCAGTACTTC.